The 13 T cell receptor beta chains presented below share a single source sample, sequenced in a study of shared T cell receptors in the human thymus. Sequencing was performed with immunoSEQ multiplex PCR; in TCRdb, only in-frame clones are kept and a portion is missing. Of over 650,000 clones in the sample, 70% to 90% were seen once. The sample was also reused in another study, on human thymus T cells.

Sequenced: thymocytes. The receptors come from a boy less than two years old with a congenital heart defect.

V usage is TRBV10-3 and J usage is TRBJ2-5; 12 bases are shared with TRBD2. The CDR3 sequence is 16 residues long. The V gene's germline CDR1 is ENHRY and CDR2 SYGVKD. Trimming cost V 4 bases and J 0 bases; bases outside gene matches: 3. Written as DNA, the CDR3 is TGTGCCATCAGTGGGGGGACTAGCGGGTACCAAGAGACCCAGTACTTC. This codes for CAISGGTSGYQETQYF.

This clone has only one observation. The V and J genes are TRBV6-6 and TRBJ2-3; TRBD1 aligns across 9 bases. The ends lost 5 bases at V and 3 bases at J; junction bases unmatched: 3. Germline CDR1 MNHNY, CDR2 SVGAGI (reference sequence). There are 14 residues in the CDR3. CDR3 amino acids: CASSRDRATDTQYF. Written as DNA, the CDR3 is TGTGCCAGCAGTCGGGACAGGGCGACAGATACGCAGTATTTT.

The chain couples TRBV6-6 to TRBJ2-5; the match to TRBD2 covers 8 bases. The CDR3 runs to 15 residues. Germline loops: CDR1 MNHNY, CDR2 SVGAGI (reference sequence). The V gene end was trimmed by 6 bases and the J gene end by 1 base; junction bases not matched to a gene: 7. CDR3 DNA sequence: TGTGCCAGCAGCCCCCCCGGGACTAGCCAAGAGACCCAGTACTTC. This sequence encodes CASSPPGTSQETQYF.

V is TRBV29-1 and J is TRBJ1-4; perhaps TRBD1 as D (5 bases). This CDR3 comprises 13 residues. From germline, CDR1 is SQVTM and CDR2 ANQGSEA. Trimming took 4 bases from V and 7 from J, leaving 13 bases between them. CDR3 DNA sequence: TGCAGCGTTGGTCCGCCAGGGCGTGAAAAACTGTTTTTT. It specifies CSVGPPGREKLFF. Based on the CDR3 plus reference TRBV29-1 and TRBJ1-4, the full variable domain is SAVISQKPSRDICQRGTSLTIQCQVDSQVTMMFWYRQQPGQSLTLIATANQGSEATYESGFVIDKFPISRPNLTFSTLTVSNMSPEDSSIYLCSVGPPGREKLFFGSGTQLSVL.

This clone came up once. The chain combines TRBV19 with TRBJ2-3, with 7 bases identical to TRBD1. The junction had 3 bases not matched to a gene; V was cut back by 4 bases and J by 2 bases. Germline V CDR1 and CDR2: LNHDA, SQIVND (reference sequence). The CDR3 is 14 residues long. The CDR3 here is CASSTGQVTDTQYF. In DNA, the CDR3 is TGTGCCAGTAGTACCGGACAGGTCACAGATACGCAGTATTTT.

The rearrangement joins TRBV4-3 to TRBJ1-1; 11 positions agree with TRBD1. The J segment lost 5 bases and the V segment lost 1 base, leaving 6 bases of the junction unmatched. Germline V gives CDR1 LGHNA, CDR2 YSLEER. The CDR3 contains 16 residues. This CDR3 is CASSQGTGGLSTEAFF. CDR3 nucleotide sequence: TGCGCCAGCAGCCAAGGGACAGGGGGCTTAAGTACTGAAGCTTTCTTT.

V gene TRBV2 combines with J gene TRBJ2-4; 14 bases fit TRBD2. Per germline, CDR1 SNHLY and CDR2 FYNNEI. The V and J ends lost 7 bases and 1 base, in that order; junction bases with no gene match: 6. The CDR3 consists of 17 residues. The CDR3 coding sequence is TGTGCCAGCAAGGGACTAGCGGGAGTGATGGCCAAAAACATTCAGTACTTC. As protein: CASKGLAGVMAKNIQYF.

The chain employs TRBV5-4 and TRBJ2-1, with TRBD2 identical over 13 bases. The ends lost 0 bases at V and 4 bases at J; junction bases unmatched: 10. The CDR3 loop spans 19 amino acids. Per the germline V gene, CDR1 is SGHNT and CDR2 is YYREEE (reference sequence). Written as DNA, the CDR3 is TGTGCCAGCAGCTTGGCCAAAACTAGCGGGAGGGCTTGGTACAATGAGCAGTTCTTC. Translated: CASSLAKTSGRAWYNEQFF.

The CDR3 here is CASREPGQGFATNEKLFF. The CDR3 DNA is TGTGCCAGCAGGGAGCCGGGACAGGGGTTTGCAACTAATGAAAAACTGTTTTTT. J is TRBJ1-4 and V is TRBV28; TRBD1 aligns across 10 bases. The germline V gene encodes CDR1 MDHEN and CDR2 SYDVKM. V lost 6 bases and J lost 0; bases outside the gene matches: 10. This CDR3 spans 18 amino acids.

The chain employs TRBV7-3 and TRBJ1-1; D ambiguous. The CDR3 length is 13 residues. In germline, CDR1 is SGHTA, CDR2 FQGTGA. V lost 2 bases and J lost 1, with 5 bases in between. The CDR3 loop is CASSLQKNTEAFF. In nucleotides, the CDR3 is TGTGCCAGCAGCTTACAGAAGAACACTGAAGCTTTCTTT.

The V gene is TRBV28, the J gene TRBJ2-7; 11 bases agree with TRBD2. Germline V CDR1 and CDR2: MDHEN, SYDVKM. After removal of 1 base from V and 3 bases from J, the junction contained 11 bases not matched to a gene. The CDR3 is 18 residues long. CDR3: CASSLFSSGGPLYYEQYF. Here the CDR3 DNA reads TGTGCCAGCAGTTTATTTTCTAGCGGGGGGCCTCTGTACTACGAGCAGTACTTC.

This CDR3 is CASSIRLSPYEQYF. The CDR3 DNA follows: TGTGCCAGTAGTATACGACTGAGTCCCTACGAGCAGTACTTC. V and J are TRBV19 and TRBJ2-7; no firm D call. Trimming pared 2 bases from V and 2 bases from J, leaving 10 bases between. The CDR3 sequence is 14 residues long. The germline CDR1 and CDR2 sequences are LNHDA and SQIVND (reference sequence).

J is TRBJ2-3 and V is TRBV5-6; TRBD1 matches at 9 bases. V lost 3 bases, J lost 3 bases, and 11 bases stayed unmatched. The germline CDR1 and CDR2 sequences are SGHDT and YYEEEE. This CDR3 has 17 amino acids. This CDR3 is CASSSNHRGRRTDTQYF. For the CDR3, the DNA is TGTGCCAGCAGCTCGAACCACAGGGGGCGCAGAACAGATACGCAGTATTTT. The whole variable domain, filled in from reference TRBV5-6 and TRBJ2-3, reads DAGVTQSPTHLIKTRGQQVTLRCSPKSGHDTVSWYQQALGQGPQFIFQYYEEEERQRGNFPDRFSGHQFPNYSSELNVNALLLGDSALYLCASSSNHRGRRTDTQYFGPGTRLTVL.